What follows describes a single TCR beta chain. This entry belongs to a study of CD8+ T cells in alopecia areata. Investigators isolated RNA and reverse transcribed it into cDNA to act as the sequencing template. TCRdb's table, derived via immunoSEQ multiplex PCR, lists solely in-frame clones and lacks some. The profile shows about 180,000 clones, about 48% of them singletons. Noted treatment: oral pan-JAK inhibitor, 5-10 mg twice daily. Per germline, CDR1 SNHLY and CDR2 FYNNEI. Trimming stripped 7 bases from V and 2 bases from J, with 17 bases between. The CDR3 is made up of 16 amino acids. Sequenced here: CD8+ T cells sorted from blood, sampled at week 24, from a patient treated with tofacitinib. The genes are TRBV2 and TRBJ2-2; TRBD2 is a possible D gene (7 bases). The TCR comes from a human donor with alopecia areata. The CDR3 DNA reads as TGTGCCAGCAAAGAGTCGGCGGGGGCCAACACCGGGGAGCTGTTTTTT. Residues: CASKESAGANTGELFF. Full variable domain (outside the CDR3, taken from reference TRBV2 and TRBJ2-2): EPEVTQTPSHQVTQMGQEVILRCVPISNHLYFYWYRQILGQKVEFLVSFYNNEISEKSEIFDDQFSVERPDGSNFTLKIRSTKLEDSAMYFCASKESAGANTGELFFGEGSRLTVL.